This T cell receptor (beta chain) was documented in a study of T cell responses to AZD1222 COVID-19 vaccine. Study findings and constraints: At study baseline, merely five or six AZD1222 recipients were seropositive.

Germline V gene sequence: CDR1 SGHAT, CDR2 FQNNGV. The CDR3 runs 13 residues. V was clipped by 8 bases and J by 9 bases; unmatched bases: 5. About this clone itself: The antigen remains unidentified.

TCRdb's copy holds only in-frame clones and misses some; the assay was immunoSEQ multiplex PCR. Of around 100,000 clones listed, 70% to 90% are singletons. This TCR was sampled from an adult in good health. Here the sequenced sample was peripheral blood, taken on day 0 of AZD1222 vaccination. The genes are TRBV11-2 and TRBJ2-1, with 12 bases matching TRBD2. CDR3 coding DNA: TGTGCCAGCCGGACTAGCGGGATCGGTGAGCAGTTCTTC. Its protein is CASRTSGIGEQFF.